The rows below give T cell receptor beta chains drawn from one sample of a study of T cells in Graves' hyperthyroidism and ophthalmopathy. TCRdb passed the multiplex PCR reads through MiXCR, listing each CDR3 protein once. The sample yields around 520,000 distinct CDR3 sequences, around an eighth seen once. Sequencing input: blood. These receptors originate from a woman between 18 and 29 years old with Graves' hyperthyroidism. The CDR3 runs from the conserved cysteine through the conserved F or W. The order of the fields is J gene, clone size, D gene, V gene, CDR3 protein, CDR3 DNA. D genes are given only for firm matches. A row's size may be missing; if present it is once, few, many or a size class.

J gene: TRBJ2-3
clone size: many
D gene: TRBD1
V gene: TRBV29-1
CDR3 protein: CSVGQGVTDTQYF
CDR3 DNA: TGCAGCGTAGGACAGGGGGTAACAGATACGCAGTATTTT

J gene: TRBJ2-5
clone size: .
D gene: TRBD2
V gene: TRBV30
CDR3 protein: CAWRFPGLAAETQYF
CDR3 DNA: TGTGCCTGGAGATTCCCGGGACTAGCCGCGGAGACCCAGTACTTC

J gene: TRBJ1-2
clone size: many
D gene: TRBD1
V gene: TRBV30
CDR3 protein: CAWRQGRLYGYTF
CDR3 DNA: TGTGCCTGGAGACAGGGGCGCCTCTATGGCTACACCTTC

J gene: TRBJ2-7
clone size: many
D gene: .
V gene: TRBV12-3/TRBV12-4
CDR3 protein: CASSEQVGEQYF
CDR3 DNA: TGTGCCAGCAGTGAACAGGTGGGGGAGCAGTACTTC

J gene: TRBJ2-1
clone size: .
D gene: TRBD2
V gene: TRBV19
CDR3 protein: CASTLGLAGVEGHNEQFF
CDR3 DNA: TGTGCCAGTACCCTGGGGCTAGCGGGAGTAGAGGGCCACAATGAGCAGTTCTTC

J gene: TRBJ2-2
clone size: .
D gene: .
V gene: TRBV29-1
CDR3 protein: CSASVGDSGELFF
CDR3 DNA: TGCAGCGCTTCGGTAGGGGACTCCGGGGAGCTGTTTTTT

J gene: TRBJ2-2
clone size: many
D gene: .
V gene: TRBV27
CDR3 protein: CASSLYPQEYTGELFF
CDR3 DNA: TGTGCCAGCAGTTTATACCCGCAGGAATACACCGGGGAGCTGTTTTTT

J gene: TRBJ2-7
clone size: many
D gene: TRBD1
V gene: TRBV5-1
CDR3 protein: CASSIWTGQDEQYF
CDR3 DNA: TGCGCCAGCAGCATCTGGACAGGCCAAGACGAGCAGTACTTC

J gene: TRBJ1-6
clone size: .
D gene: .
V gene: TRBV6-1
CDR3 protein: CASRLSVNSPLHF
CDR3 DNA: TGTGCCAGCAGGTTGTCGGTGAATTCACCCCTCCACTTT

J gene: TRBJ2-1
clone size: many
D gene: .
V gene: TRBV5-1
CDR3 protein: CASSPQDLPNEQFF
CDR3 DNA: TGCGCCAGCAGCCCACAAGACCTCCCCAATGAGCAGTTCTTC

J gene: TRBJ1-5
clone size: few
D gene: .
V gene: TRBV12-3/TRBV12-4
CDR3 protein: CASSFRRQPNQPQHF
CDR3 DNA: TGTGCCAGCAGTTTCCGGCGACAGCCAAATCAGCCCCAGCATTTT

J gene: TRBJ2-5
clone size: many
D gene: .
V gene: TRBV27
CDR3 protein: CASSAPQANHPQQETQYF
CDR3 DNA: TGTGCCAGCAGTGCCCCACAGGCCAACCACCCCCAGCAAGAGACCCAGTACTTC

J gene: TRBJ2-3
clone size: .
D gene: .
V gene: TRBV27
CDR3 protein: CASRPRNTDTQYF
CDR3 DNA: TGTGCCAGCAGGCCGCGGAACACAGATACGCAGTATTTT

J gene: TRBJ1-3
clone size: many
D gene: .
V gene: TRBV6-5
CDR3 protein: CASSYSSDVSGNTIYF
CDR3 DNA: TGTGCCAGCAGTTACTCGTCTGACGTCTCTGGAAACACCATATATTTT

J gene: TRBJ2-1
clone size: .
D gene: .
V gene: TRBV4-1
CDR3 protein: CASSQDLVGGAYNEQFF
CDR3 DNA: TGCGCCAGCAGCCAAGATCTTGTAGGGGGAGCCTACAATGAGCAGTTCTTC

J gene: TRBJ1-1
clone size: many
D gene: .
V gene: TRBV10-3
CDR3 protein: CAISEPPGHHRLNTEAFF
CDR3 DNA: TGTGCCATCAGTGAGCCCCCGGGACACCACCGTCTGAACACTGAAGCTTTCTTT

J gene: TRBJ1-2
clone size: many
D gene: .
V gene: TRBV12-3/TRBV12-4
CDR3 protein: CASSPGGVYGYTF
CDR3 DNA: TGTGCCAGCAGTCCGGGGGGGGTCTACGGCTACACCTTC

J gene: TRBJ2-6
clone size: .
D gene: TRBD1
V gene: TRBV27
CDR3 protein: CASSPGQRNSGASVLTF
CDR3 DNA: TGTGCCAGCAGTCCGGGACAGCGTAACTCTGGGGCCAGCGTCCTGACTTTC

J gene: TRBJ1-2
clone size: many
D gene: .
V gene: TRBV5-1
CDR3 protein: CASSGGPGKPNYGYTF
CDR3 DNA: TGCGCCAGCAGCGGGGGTCCGGGTAAACCTAACTATGGCTACACCTTC

J gene: TRBJ2-1
clone size: .
D gene: .
V gene: TRBV5-1
CDR3 protein: CASRGSGGQQFF
CDR3 DNA: TGCGCCAGCAGGGGTAGCGGCGGACAGCAGTTCTTC

J gene: TRBJ2-2
clone size: .
D gene: .
V gene: TRBV6-5
CDR3 protein: CASSYGPRLGAGELFF
CDR3 DNA: TGTGCCAGCAGTTACGGGCCCCGGTTAGGAGCCGGGGAGCTGTTTTTT

J gene: TRBJ2-3
clone size: many
D gene: .
V gene: TRBV27
CDR3 protein: CASSRLSIRPDTQYF
CDR3 DNA: TGTGCCAGCAGTCGTCTATCCATTCGTCCAGATACGCAGTATTTT

J gene: TRBJ1-1
clone size: few
D gene: .
V gene: TRBV5-6
CDR3 protein: CASSWMDSMNTEAFF
CDR3 DNA: TGTGCCAGCAGCTGGATGGACAGTATGAACACTGAAGCTTTCTTT

J gene: TRBJ2-2
clone size: many
D gene: TRBD2
V gene: TRBV29-1
CDR3 protein: CSVVEGRLAGTGELFF
CDR3 DNA: TGCAGCGTTGTGGAGGGTCGGCTAGCGGGTACCGGGGAGCTGTTTTTT

J gene: TRBJ2-1
clone size: many
D gene: TRBD2
V gene: TRBV29-1
CDR3 protein: CSVRGTSGKGNEQFF
CDR3 DNA: TGCAGCGTTCGAGGGACTAGCGGGAAGGGAAATGAGCAGTTCTTC

J gene: TRBJ2-6
clone size: few
D gene: .
V gene: TRBV20-1
CDR3 protein: CSATTPSSGANVLTF
CDR3 DNA: TGCAGTGCGACGACACCTTCCTCTGGGGCCAACGTCCTGACTTTC

J gene: TRBJ2-7
clone size: many
D gene: TRBD1
V gene: TRBV7-2
CDR3 protein: CASSLRQGTTYEQYF
CDR3 DNA: TGTGCCAGCAGCCTCAGACAGGGGACAACCTACGAGCAGTACTTC

J gene: TRBJ2-1
clone size: many
D gene: TRBD2
V gene: TRBV19
CDR3 protein: CASGTSGRGPYNEQFF
CDR3 DNA: TGTGCCTCTGGGACTAGCGGGAGGGGCCCCTACAATGAGCAGTTCTTC

J gene: TRBJ2-5
clone size: many
D gene: TRBD2
V gene: TRBV27
CDR3 protein: CASSLRSWGGLAQETQYF
CDR3 DNA: TGTGCCAGCAGTTTACGGTCATGGGGTGGACTAGCGCAGGAGACCCAGTACTTC

J gene: TRBJ2-1
clone size: many
D gene: .
V gene: TRBV15
CDR3 protein: CATAGTSYNEQFF
CDR3 DNA: TGTGCCACGGCGGGCACATCCTACAATGAGCAGTTCTTC

J gene: TRBJ2-5
clone size: many
D gene: TRBD2
V gene: TRBV20-1
CDR3 protein: CSASPGFPTSGRRQETQYF
CDR3 DNA: TGCAGTGCTAGTCCGGGGTTCCCAACTAGCGGGAGGAGGCAAGAGACCCAGTACTTC

J gene: TRBJ2-1
clone size: many
D gene: TRBD2
V gene: TRBV20-1
CDR3 protein: CSARGHKLAGWVNEQFF
CDR3 DNA: TGCAGTGCTAGAGGACACAAACTAGCGGGATGGGTCAATGAGCAGTTCTTC

J gene: TRBJ2-1
clone size: many
D gene: .
V gene: TRBV12-3/TRBV12-4
CDR3 protein: CASSFPSDEGQFF
CDR3 DNA: TGTGCCAGCAGTTTCCCCTCAGACGAAGGGCAGTTCTTC

J gene: TRBJ2-1
clone size: many
D gene: TRBD2
V gene: TRBV24-1
CDR3 protein: CATTPSGTGGSPNEQFF
CDR3 DNA: TGTGCCACCACTCCATCCGGTACGGGCGGGAGCCCGAATGAGCAGTTCTTC

J gene: TRBJ2-1
clone size: few
D gene: .
V gene: TRBV7-9
CDR3 protein: CASSLALSPFNEQFF
CDR3 DNA: TGTGCCAGCAGCTTAGCGCTCTCCCCCTTCAATGAGCAGTTCTTC

J gene: TRBJ2-7
clone size: once
D gene: .
V gene: TRBV6-4
CDR3 protein: CASSPTGVAGEQYF
CDR3 DNA: TGTGCCAGCAGCCCCACGGGAGTAGCAGGCGAGCAGTACTTC

J gene: TRBJ2-2
clone size: few
D gene: TRBD2
V gene: TRBV19
CDR3 protein: CASSIDGLAGTNTGELFF
CDR3 DNA: TGTGCCAGTAGTATAGACGGGTTAGCGGGCACAAACACCGGGGAGCTGTTTTTT

J gene: TRBJ2-2
clone size: many
D gene: .
V gene: TRBV14
CDR3 protein: CASSRDTNTGELFF
CDR3 DNA: TGTGCCAGCAGCCGCGACACAAACACCGGGGAGCTGTTTTTT

J gene: TRBJ2-2
clone size: many
D gene: .
V gene: TRBV7-9
CDR3 protein: CASSLSELFF
CDR3 DNA: TGTGCCAGCAGCTTATCAGAGCTGTTTTTT

J gene: TRBJ2-5
clone size: .
D gene: TRBD1
V gene: TRBV20-1
CDR3 protein: CSALQGAGRVGETQYF
CDR3 DNA: TGCAGTGCCCTCCAGGGGGCGGGGCGTGTAGGGGAGACCCAGTACTTC

J gene: TRBJ2-1
clone size: .
D gene: TRBD2
V gene: TRBV7-3
CDR3 protein: CASRPPGTSGSNEQFF
CDR3 DNA: TGTGCCAGCAGACCCCCCGGGACTAGCGGGAGTAATGAGCAGTTCTTC

J gene: TRBJ2-6
clone size: many
D gene: .
V gene: TRBV15
CDR3 protein: CATSSHSGANVLTF
CDR3 DNA: TGTGCCACCAGCAGTCACTCTGGGGCCAACGTCCTGACTTTC

J gene: TRBJ2-1
clone size: many
D gene: .
V gene: TRBV27
CDR3 protein: CASTSGTDYNEQFF
CDR3 DNA: TGTGCCAGCACCTCCGGGACGGATTACAATGAGCAGTTCTTC

J gene: TRBJ1-1
clone size: many
D gene: .
V gene: TRBV27
CDR3 protein: CASSRLPPKNTEAFF
CDR3 DNA: TGTGCCAGCAGTCGCCTTCCCCCGAAGAACACTGAAGCTTTCTTT

J gene: TRBJ1-3
clone size: many
D gene: .
V gene: TRBV3-1
CDR3 protein: CASSQGRGGGRNTIYF
CDR3 DNA: TGTGCCAGCAGCCAGGGGAGGGGGGGAGGAAGAAACACCATATATTTT

J gene: TRBJ1-2
clone size: many
D gene: .
V gene: TRBV20-1
CDR3 protein: CSASLTSGGPNYGYTF
CDR3 DNA: TGCAGTGCTAGCCTTACGTCCGGGGGACCCAACTATGGCTACACCTTC

J gene: TRBJ2-1
clone size: many
D gene: TRBD1
V gene: TRBV27
CDR3 protein: CASRPGQGLNEQFF
CDR3 DNA: TGTGCCAGCAGGCCGGGACAGGGATTGAATGAGCAGTTCTTC

J gene: TRBJ2-5
clone size: many
D gene: .
V gene: TRBV20-1
CDR3 protein: CSAKESGATQYF
CDR3 DNA: TGCAGTGCCAAGGAGAGTGGGGCGACCCAGTACTTC

J gene: TRBJ1-4
clone size: .
D gene: .
V gene: TRBV7-8
CDR3 protein: CASSPPRATNEKLCF
CDR3 DNA: TGTGCCAGCAGCCCACCCCGTGCAACTAATGAAAAACTGTGTTTT

J gene: TRBJ1-2
clone size: many
D gene: .
V gene: TRBV30
CDR3 protein: CAWTDVHYGYTF
CDR3 DNA: TGTGCCTGGACCGACGTGCACTATGGCTACACCTTC

J gene: TRBJ2-7
clone size: once
D gene: TRBD2
V gene: TRBV28
CDR3 protein: CASSFFSHASGRAREQYF
CDR3 DNA: TGTGCCAGCAGTTTCTTTTCTCATGCTAGCGGGAGGGCCAGGGAGCAGTACTTC

J gene: TRBJ2-7
clone size: .
D gene: TRBD1
V gene: TRBV12-3/TRBV12-4
CDR3 protein: CASSLSSQGVFDEQYF
CDR3 DNA: TGTGCCAGCAGTTTATCGAGCCAGGGGGTTTTCGACGAGCAGTACTTC

J gene: TRBJ2-7
clone size: many
D gene: TRBD2
V gene: TRBV30
CDR3 protein: CAWTSGGSYEQYF
CDR3 DNA: TGTGCCTGGACTAGCGGGGGTTCCTACGAGCAGTACTTC